Presented here are 29 T cell receptor beta chains from one specimen sequenced in a study of spatial heterogeneity in lung cancer. Study-wide results and limits: Expanded intratumoral alpha and beta TCR counts tracked tumor mutation counts.

Time point indicated: sample taken at primary tumor resection. TCRdb called the 5' RACE reads again in MiXCR, with one record for every CDR3 protein. The table has 1,500 or so distinct CDR3 sequences, around 16% seen once. Their cognate antigens are unknown. The sequences come from lung tumor tissue, collected at surgery. These receptors originate from a male donor with early-stage non-small cell lung cancer.

This clonotype is termed medium-sized. The gene calls are TRBV28 and TRBJ2-2, with a weak D call TRBD1 (5 bases). V was trimmed by 8 bases and J by 5 bases, leaving 9 bases between them. The CDR3 length is 12 residues. CDR1 is MDHEN and CDR2 is SYDVKM in the germline V gene. The DNA of the CDR3 is TGTGCCAGCCGGTCAGGGACCGGGGAGCTGTTTTTT. Encoded protein: CASRSGTGELFF.

By sample fraction, this clonotype is medium-sized. The chain employs TRBV20-1 and TRBJ2-5; D might be TRBD2 (5 bases). Trimming pared 1 base from V and 2 bases from J, leaving 20 bases between. The germline gives CDR1 DFQATT, CDR2 SNEGSKA (reference sequence). There are 17 residues in the CDR3. This chain's CDR3 is CSARALFSSGPQETQYF. In nucleotides, the CDR3 is TGCAGTGCTAGAGCACTTTTTTCGAGCGGACCACAAGAGACCCAGTACTTC.

Worth noting for this clonotype: A much larger clone lies a single base off, so this may be a read error. The J gene is TRBJ1-2, the V gene TRBV29-1, with a weak D call TRBD1 (5 bases). Germline V gene data show CDR1 as SQVTM and CDR2 as ANQGSEA. There are 13 residues in the CDR3. The CDR3 nucleotides read TGCTGTACATGGGACCGGGACGACTATGGCTACACCTTC. This sequence encodes CCTWDRDDYGYTF.

This clonotype is labeled as medium-sized. The chain joins TRBV11-3 to TRBJ2-7, with D tentatively TRBD1 (6 bases). With 8 bases removed from V and 5 bases from J, the gap between germline ends came to 22 bases. The CDR3 sequence is 15 residues long. CDR1 and CDR2 from the germline V gene are SGHNT and YENEEA. CDR3 residues: CASALTGGSLNEQYF. In nucleotides, the CDR3 is TGTGCCAGCGCCCTCACTGGGGGCTCCTTAAACGAGCAGTACTTC.

CDR3 in DNA: TGTGCCAGCAGCCAAGGGTCTGCTAGCGGGGTGTTGAACACCGGGGAGCTGTTTTTT. Translating it yields CASSQGSASGVLNTGELFF. V and J are TRBV4-2 and TRBJ2-2; TRBD2 matches 9 bases. With 1 base clipped from V and 1 base from J, the junction kept 10 bases outside the gene matches. Per germline, CDR1 LGHNA and CDR2 YNFKEQ. The CDR3 extends over 19 amino acids.

This clonotype ranks as medium-sized (0.01 to 0.1%). The chain joins TRBV28 to TRBJ2-3, with D tentatively TRBD2 (7 bases). V was clipped by 5 bases and J by 0 bases, with 33 bases between them. The CDR3 extends over 22 amino acids. Germline V lookup: CDR1 MDHEN, CDR2 SYDVKM. The CDR3 DNA is TGTGCCAGCAGTCTACCCAGGGCGGGGGCTCGACTAAAAACCACAAGCACAGATACGCAGTATTTT. Protein: CASSLPRAGARLKTTSTDTQYF.

By share of the sample, this clonotype is medium-sized. This rearrangement joins TRBV29-1 to TRBJ1-1; 7 bases are shared with TRBD1. Losses at the gene ends were 4 bases for V and 4 bases for J; bases not matched to a gene: 3. This CDR3 spans 12 amino acids. The V gene's germline CDR1 is SQVTM and CDR2 ANQGSEA. CDR3 bases: TGCAGCGTTGGGACAGGCCGCACTGAAGCTTTCTTT. This gives the protein CSVGTGRTEAFF.

The J gene is TRBJ1-1, the V gene TRBV6-1; weak D call: TRBD1 (6 bases). Germline CDR1 and CDR2: MNHNS and SASEGT. The CDR3 spans 14 residues. Trimming left V 8 bases short and J 1 base short, with 14 bases between. The CDR3 nucleotides read TGTGCCAGCGCCCCGGACAGTAGGAACACTGAAGCTTTCTTT. Its protein product is CASAPDSRNTEAFF.

This clonotype was counted a few times. The chain combines TRBV6-5 with TRBJ2-1, with a tentative D call TRBD1 (5 bases). V was cut by 6 bases and J by 8 bases, with 20 bases left in between. CDR3 size: 15 residues. Germline CDR1 is MNHEY and CDR2 is SVGAGI. CDR3 nucleotide sequence: TGTGCCAGCAGACCTGATGGGCCAGGGCCTCATGAGCAGTTCTTC. Protein product: CASRPDGPGPHEQFF.

The rearrangement links TRBV7-2 to TRBJ2-7, with D unclear. Trimming left V 5 bases short and J 5 bases short, with 13 bases between. The germline V gene encodes CDR1 SGHTA and CDR2 FQGNSA. This CDR3 is built from 13 residues. The CDR3 bases are TGTGCCAGCAGCCGGGTCCTTCGGGACGAGCAGTACTTC. Residues: CASSRVLRDEQYF.

By share, this clonotype ranks as hyperexpanded. The V call is TRBV7-8, the J call TRBJ2-1; possibly TRBD2 for D (6 bases). V was clipped by 3 bases and J by 0 bases, with 12 bases between them. In germline, CDR1 is SGHVS, CDR2 FQNEAQ. This CDR3 comprises 16 residues. As DNA, the CDR3 is TGTGCCAGCAGCTTGGGGACTGCCCGCTCCTACAATGAGCAGTTCTTC. It is translated as CASSLGTARSYNEQFF.

This clonotype was counted between two and nine times. The CDR3 nucleotides are TGCGCCAGCAGCCCGGGCCTGGACAGGGCGAGCACAGATACGCAGTATTTT. Its translation: CASSPGLDRASTDTQYF. The V and J genes are TRBV5-1 and TRBJ2-3; TRBD1 agrees at 8 bases. Germline CDR1 SGHRS, CDR2 YFSETQ. The CDR3 length is 17 residues. V trimming: 4 bases; J trimming: 0 bases; junction bases outside the gene matches: 10.

By frequency in the sample, this clonotype is medium-sized. The chain couples TRBV24-1 to TRBJ2-3, with 9 bases aligning to TRBD1. The ends lost 5 bases at V and 6 bases at J; junction bases unmatched: 8. CDR1 and CDR2 from the germline V gene are KGHDR and SFDVKD. The CDR3 contains 15 residues. This CDR3 reads CATSVTGGGMDTQYF. DNA of the CDR3: TGTGCCACCAGTGTAACAGGGGGCGGAATGGATACGCAGTATTTT.

Sample share makes this clonotype large. V usage is TRBV5-1 and J usage is TRBJ2-3, with 7 bases matching TRBD2. The germline CDR1 and CDR2 sequences are SGHRS and YFSETQ. With 0 bases clipped from V and 6 bases from J, the junction kept 4 bases outside the gene matches. This CDR3 is 14 amino acids long. CDR3 sequence reads: CASSLGTSFDTQYF. In nucleotides, the CDR3 is TGCGCCAGCAGCTTGGGGACTAGTTTTGATACGCAGTATTTT.

By sample fraction, this clonotype is medium-sized. The V and J genes are TRBV7-9 and TRBJ2-2; 7 bases match TRBD1. The trim removed 5 bases at V and 6 bases at J, leaving 12 bases unmatched. Germline V gene lookup returns CDR1 SEHNR and CDR2 FQNEAQ (reference sequence). This CDR3 comprises 16 residues. The CDR3 loop reads CASSLSVTGYPGELFF. CDR3 DNA: TGTGCCAGCAGCCTGAGTGTGACAGGGTACCCCGGGGAGCTGTTTTTT.

By share, this clonotype ranks as medium-sized. V is TRBV5-1 and J is TRBJ2-1; 11 bases line up with TRBD2. The CDR3 runs 15 residues. V was clipped by 5 bases and J by 2 bases; unmatched bases: 3. Germline V gene lookup returns CDR1 SGHRS and CDR2 YFSETQ. For the CDR3, the DNA is TGCGCCAGCAGTCCGACTAGCGGGGCCTACAATGAGCAGTTCTTC. Amino acid sequence: CASSPTSGAYNEQFF.

By sample fraction, this clonotype is large (0.1 to 1%). CDR3 sequence: CASFTMSTDTQYF. CDR3 coding DNA: TGTGCCAGCTTTACGATGAGCACAGATACGCAGTATTTT. V usage is TRBV27 and J usage is TRBJ2-3; D is undetermined. The CDR3 totals 13 residues. Per germline, CDR1 MNHEY and CDR2 SMNVEV (reference sequence). The ends were cut back, 8 bases at V and 0 bases at J, with 9 bases in the middle.

Only a few counts were recorded for this clonotype. This chain links TRBV3-1 with TRBJ2-7, with 11 bases matching TRBD1. Unmatched junction bases numbered 2, after V lost 4 bases and J lost 3 bases. CDR1 is LGHDT and CDR2 is YNNKEL in the germline V gene (reference sequence). The CDR3 totals 14 residues. CDR3: CASSPGQGVYEQYF. CDR3 DNA sequence: TGTGCCAGCAGCCCGGGACAGGGGGTCTACGAGCAGTACTTC.

The genes are TRBV2 and TRBJ2-3; D is perhaps TRBD2 (5 bases). This CDR3 has 14 amino acids. The germline V and J ends were trimmed by 3 bases and 3 bases, with 10 bases remaining between them. Germline V gene sequence: CDR1 SNHLY, CDR2 FYNNEI. The CDR3 sequence is CASSEVTITDTQYF. The CDR3 DNA sequence: TGTGCCAGCAGTGAGGTGACTATTACAGATACGCAGTATTTT.

In its sample, this clonotype ranks as medium-sized. The chain employs TRBV7-9 and TRBJ1-6; D not resolved. The CDR3 spans 16 residues. Germline V gene sequence: CDR1 SEHNR, CDR2 FQNEAQ (reference sequence). Trimming removed 8 bases at V and 0 bases at J, with 14 bases between. The CDR3 DNA reads as TGTGCCAGCCGATCGGAGGTTAGCTCCTATAATTCACCCCTCCACTTT. This translates into CASRSEVSSYNSPLHF. Together with reference TRBV7-9 and TRBJ1-6, the CDR3 gives the full variable domain: DTGVSQNPRHKITKRGQNVTFRCDPISEHNRLYWYRQTLGQGPEFLTYFQNEAQLEKSRLLSDRFSAERPKGSFSTLEIQRTEQGDSAMYLCASRSEVSSYNSPLHFGNGTRLTVT.

By share, this clonotype counts as medium-sized. The chain recombines TRBV20-1 with TRBJ1-1; D unresolved. This CDR3 has 13 amino acids. Per germline, CDR1 DFQATT and CDR2 SNEGSKA (reference sequence). The V end was cut by 7 bases, the J end by 4 bases, with 16 bases between. The CDR3 sequence: CSVGSRASTEAFF. DNA for the CDR3: TGCAGTGTCGGCTCCCGGGCCAGCACTGAAGCTTTCTTT.

This clonotype counts as medium-sized. The chain joins TRBV5-5 to TRBJ1-4, with TRBD1 as a possible D gene (6 bases). Germline CDR1 reads SGHKS; CDR2 reads YYEKEE (reference sequence). This CDR3 is 16 amino acids long. Trimming removed 4 bases from V and 0 bases from J, with 13 bases in between. CDR3 nucleotides: TGTGCCAGCAGCCGGGTACAGGGATCAACTAATGAAAAACTGTTTTTT. Protein: CASSRVQGSTNEKLFF.

The chain employs TRBV5-5 and TRBJ2-1; TRBD2 agrees at 14 bases. After removal of 4 bases from V and 6 bases from J, the junction contained 6 bases not matched to a gene. Germline V lookup: CDR1 SGHKS, CDR2 YYEKEE (reference sequence). The CDR3 contains 16 residues. The CDR3 DNA follows: TGTGCCAGCAGCAGCTCCGGGACTAGCGGGAGCAATGAGCAGTTCTTC. It yields the protein CASSSSGTSGSNEQFF.

This clonotype qualifies as medium-sized. The gene calls are TRBV19 and TRBJ1-2; unclear D gene. Germline V gene lookup returns CDR1 LNHDA and CDR2 SQIVND (reference sequence). V dropped 1 base and J dropped 4 bases, with 13 bases sitting between them. The CDR3 consists of 15 residues. The CDR3 nucleotides read TGTGCCAGTAGTATAGGGCGCGACGGATCCTATGGCTACACCTTC. This codes for CASSIGRDGSYGYTF.

This clonotype rates as medium-sized. The chain employs TRBV5-5 and TRBJ2-1; the match to TRBD1 covers 8 bases. The V segment lost 2 bases and the J segment 15 bases; nucleotides outside the gene matches: 4. In germline, CDR1 is SGHKS, CDR2 YYEKEE (reference sequence). CDR3 length equals 11 residues. For the CDR3, the DNA is TGTGCCAGCAGCTTTGGGACAGGTCCGTTCTTC. Translated, it gives CASSFGTGPFF. Filled out from reference TRBV5-5 and TRBJ2-1, the complete variable domain reads DAGVTQSPTHLIKTRGQQVTLRCSPISGHKSVSWYQQVLGQGPQFIFQYYEKEERGRGNFPDRFSARQFPNYSSELNVNALLLGDSALYLCASSFGTGPFFGPGTRLTVL.

J is TRBJ2-7 and V is TRBV5-1, with 9 bases lining up with TRBD1. Trimming cost V 0 bases and J 7 bases; bases outside gene matches: 8. Germline loops: CDR1 SGHRS, CDR2 YFSETQ. This CDR3 region has 15 residues. The CDR3 protein is CASSLEGTGFREQYF. In DNA form, the CDR3 reads TGCGCCAGCAGCTTGGAAGGGACAGGGTTTCGTGAGCAGTACTTC.

This clonotype was recorded once. The chain uses TRBV7-2 and TRBJ2-3, with D tentatively TRBD1 (5 bases). The CDR3 spans 14 residues. V was trimmed by 1 base and J by 7 bases, leaving 12 bases between them. The germline CDR1 and CDR2 sequences are SGHTA and FQGNSA. The CDR3 DNA sequence: TGTGCCAGCAGCTTAGGGCCGACAGCTAATACGCAGTATTTT. It is translated as CASSLGPTANTQYF.

The rearrangement uses TRBV6-5 and TRBJ1-4; maybe TRBD1 (6 bases). This CDR3 spans 15 amino acids. The V gene lost 6 bases and the J gene lost 8 bases, with 19 bases spanning the gap. The V gene's germline CDR1 is MNHEY and CDR2 SVGAGI. The CDR3 nucleotides are TGTGCCAGCAGCCAATCGGGGGCCATACGGGAAAAACTGTTTTTT. Amino acid sequence: CASSQSGAIREKLFF.

In its sample, this clonotype is large. This chain joins TRBV5-1 and TRBJ1-1; tentative D call: TRBD1 (5 bases). The CDR3 has 11 amino acids. Germline V gene data show CDR1 as SGHRS and CDR2 as YFSETQ. V lost 4 bases to trimming and J lost 8 bases, with 9 bases between them. CDR3 protein: CASSRGREAFF. The CDR3 nucleotides are TGCGCCAGCAGCCGGGGCCGGGAAGCTTTCTTT.